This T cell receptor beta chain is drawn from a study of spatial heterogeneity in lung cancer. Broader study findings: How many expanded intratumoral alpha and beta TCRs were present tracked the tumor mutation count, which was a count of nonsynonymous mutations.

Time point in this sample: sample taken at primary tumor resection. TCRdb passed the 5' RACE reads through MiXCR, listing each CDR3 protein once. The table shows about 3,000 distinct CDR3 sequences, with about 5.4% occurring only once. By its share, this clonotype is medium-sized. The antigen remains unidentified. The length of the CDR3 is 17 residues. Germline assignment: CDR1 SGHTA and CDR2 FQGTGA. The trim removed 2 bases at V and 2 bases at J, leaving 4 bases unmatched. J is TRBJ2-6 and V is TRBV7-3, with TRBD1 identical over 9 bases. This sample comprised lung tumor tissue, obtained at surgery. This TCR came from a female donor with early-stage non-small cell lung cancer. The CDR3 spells CASSLAGTGTGANVLTF. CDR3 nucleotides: TGTGCCAGCAGCTTAGCCGGGACAGGGACTGGGGCCAACGTCCTGACTTTC.